This TCR beta chain was retrieved from a study of post-analysis software for immune sequencing data. In the study overall: Disease courses included relapsing-remitting, secondary progressive and progressive-relapsing multiple sclerosis.

CDR1 SGHRS and CDR2 YFSETQ come from the germline V gene. The CDR3 extends over 15 amino acids. Points on this clonotype: Its matching antigen is unknown. One junction end does not reproduce the germline sequence, and a read error may be involved.

Overall study results and limits: Among roughly 5 TRBV segments more frequent in patients than controls were TRBV5-6, TRBV5-1 and TRBV20-1.

Included in the TCR beta cDNA libraries were unique molecular identifiers. Via MiXCR, TCRdb re-called the PCR reads, giving one row per CDR3 protein. The sample yields about 540,000 distinct CDR3 sequences, around a third seen once. Sequencing used blood. The origin of this receptor is a girl younger than 18 with multiple sclerosis. This chain uses TRBV5-1 with TRBJ2-1, with 10 positions matching TRBD1. The CDR3 nucleotides read TGCGCCAGCAGCGTGGGACAGGGGAACTACAATGGGCAGTTCTTC. Translation: CASSVGQGNYNGQFF.